Below are 11 T cell receptor beta chains sequenced from a single sample in a study of OX40 agonist ivuxolimab in advanced cancers. Using immunoSEQ multiplex PCR, the repertoire was profiled, and TCRdb retains in-frame clones only, with some absent. The sample has 31,000 or so clones; roughly 84% are singletons. The material sequenced was CD4+ or CD8+ T cells sorted from blood, taken in a trial of the OX40 agonist ivuxolimab. The receptors originated from an adult with an advanced solid tumor such as melanoma, head and neck, liver or kidney cancer.

The chain links TRBV11-2 to TRBJ1-2; D ambiguous. Germline V gene lookup returns CDR1 SGHAT and CDR2 FQNNGV. Trimming removed 3 bases at V and 4 bases at J, with 6 bases between. This CDR3 contains 12 residues. As DNA, the CDR3 is TGTGCCAGCAGCTTCAACAGCTATGGCTACACCTTC. Its protein is CASSFNSYGYTF. The entire variable domain, with the rest obtained from reference TRBV11-2 and TRBJ1-2, is as follows: EAGVAQSPRYKIIEKRQSVAFWCNPISGHATLYWYQQILGQGPKLLIQFQNNGVVDDSQLPKDRFSAERLKGVDSTLKIQPAKLEDSAVYLCASSFNSYGYTFGSGTRLTVV.

The J gene is TRBJ2-3, the V gene TRBV27, with D unresolved. This CDR3 contains 15 residues. The germline V and J ends were trimmed by 1 base and 0 bases, with 8 bases remaining between them. Germline-derived CDR1 and CDR2 are MNHEY and SMNVEV (reference sequence). CDR3 nucleotides: TGTGCCAGCAGTTTATTAATCGGGAGCACAGATACGCAGTATTTT. Encoded protein: CASSLLIGSTDTQYF.

The chain has TRBV9 and TRBJ1-1; the D is unclear. Germline CDR1 is SGDLS and CDR2 is YYNGEE. CDR3 length equals 14 residues. V dropped 0 bases and J dropped 5 bases, with 11 bases sitting between them. CDR3 protein: CASSVVGDGTEAFF. The CDR3 DNA follows: TGTGCCAGCAGCGTAGTTGGGGATGGGACTGAAGCTTTCTTT.

The chain joins TRBV19 to TRBJ1-2, with 7 bases identical to TRBD1. The CDR3 contains 14 residues. Trimming cost V 5 bases and J 5 bases; bases outside gene matches: 8. Germline CDR1 LNHDA, CDR2 SQIVND (reference sequence). CDR3 DNA sequence: TGTGCCAGTAGTCCGCTAGGGACAGATTATGGCTACACCTTC. Residues: CASSPLGTDYGYTF.

This clone appeared once. The chain has TRBV6-4 and TRBJ1-5; weak D call: TRBD1 (5 bases). V was trimmed by 6 bases and J by 4 bases, leaving 16 bases between them. Germline CDR1 is MRHNA and CDR2 is SNTAGT. The CDR3 runs to 15 residues. The CDR3 loop reads CASRTLSGGNQPQHF. The CDR3 DNA sequence: TGTGCCAGCAGGACCTTATCGGGGGGTAATCAGCCCCAGCATTTT.

This chain links TRBV27 with TRBJ1-1, with TRBD1 matching over 7 bases. V dropped 10 bases and J dropped 3; count of bases not matched to a gene: 8. Germline V gene lookup returns CDR1 MNHEY and CDR2 SMNVEV (reference sequence). The CDR3 extends over 13 amino acids. CDR3 sequence reads: CATMGGQYTEAFF. Written as DNA, the CDR3 is TGTGCCACCATGGGGGGACAGTACACTGAAGCTTTCTTT.

The gene calls are TRBV7-9 and TRBJ2-7; possible D gene TRBD1, 5 bases. V lost 3 bases, J lost 2 bases, and 14 bases lay in between. There are 15 residues in the CDR3. CDR1 and CDR2 from the germline V gene are SEHNR and FQNEAQ (reference sequence). CDR3 DNA sequence: TGTGCCAGCAGCTTTTTTAACGGACAAGCCTACGAGCAGTACTTC. Its protein product is CASSFFNGQAYEQYF.

The rearrangement links TRBV5-4 to TRBJ2-5, with TRBD2 matching 9 bases. Germline-derived CDR1 and CDR2 are SGHNT and YYREEE (reference sequence). V trimming: 0 bases; J trimming: 5 bases; junction bases outside the gene matches: 2. This CDR3 has 14 amino acids. The CDR3 DNA reads as TGTGCCAGCAGCTTGGGGACTAGCGTGGAGACCCAGTACTTC. Translating gives CASSLGTSVETQYF. The full variable domain, rest sourced from reference TRBV5-4 and TRBJ2-5, is ETGVTQSPTHLIKTRGQQVTLRCSSQSGHNTVSWYQQALGQGPQFIFQYYREEENGRGNFPPRFSGLQFPNYSSELNVNALELDDSALYLCASSLGTSVETQYFGPGTRLLVL.

The CDR3 sequence is CASSVDASGGYEQYF. The CDR3 bases are TGTGCCAGCAGCGTAGACGCCAGCGGGGGCTACGAGCAGTACTTC. This sequence joins TRBV9 and TRBJ2-7; 8 bases map to TRBD2. Germline CDR1 SGDLS, CDR2 YYNGEE. This CDR3 is built from 15 residues. Trimming took 0 bases from V and 3 from J; bases not matched to a gene: 5.

The chain carries TRBV2 and TRBJ1-4; TRBD1 is a possible D gene (6 bases). CDR3 length equals 16 residues. The germline V and J ends were trimmed by 8 bases and 0 bases, with 16 bases remaining between them. CDR1 is SNHLY, CDR2 FYNNEI, per germline. The DNA of the CDR3 is TGTGCCAGCGATAGGACAGCGACCTCAACTAATGAAAAACTGTTTTTT. It yields the protein CASDRTATSTNEKLFF.

The chain is built from TRBV7-6 and TRBJ2-1; 7 bases fit TRBD2. Germline V gene sequence: CDR1 SGHVS, CDR2 FNYEAQ. The CDR3 has 14 amino acids. The trim removed 4 bases at V and 3 bases at J, leaving 3 bases unmatched. CDR3 in amino acids: CASSSPGGYNEQFF. The CDR3 DNA reads TGTGCCAGCAGCTCCCCGGGGGGCTACAATGAGCAGTTCTTC.